This T cell receptor (beta chain) was found in a study of blood T cell repertoires in COVID-19. Whole-study context: COVID-19 samples from acute and convalescent phases originated in the United States, Italy and Spain. T cells, B-cell-depleted T cells, or PBMCs provided the cDNA or gDNA that served as material.

Seattle cases were enrolled at active infection and followed longitudinally. CDR1 WNHNN and CDR2 SYGVQD come from the germline V gene (reference sequence). CDR3 length: 16 amino acids. Trimming took off 0 bases at V and 7 bases at J, with 18 bases between the two ends. As originally analysed: The assay estimated nucleated cells by amplifying reference gene primers. TCRdb's table, derived via immunoSEQ multiplex PCR, lists solely in-frame clones and lacks some. Clone size and the V and J calls come from that table; the DNA yielded D and trimming. The data hold around 310,000 clones, with nearly 90% observed a single time.

This chain connects TRBV10-1 to TRBJ1-1; a weak D match, TRBD1 (6 bases). Sample: peripheral blood. The receptor was isolated from a woman in her thirties or forties with COVID-19, enrolled during active disease. CDR3 sequence: CASSESGIKGGDEAFF. DNA of the CDR3: TGCGCCAGCAGTGAGTCGGGGATAAAAGGGGGGGATGAAGCTTTCTTT.